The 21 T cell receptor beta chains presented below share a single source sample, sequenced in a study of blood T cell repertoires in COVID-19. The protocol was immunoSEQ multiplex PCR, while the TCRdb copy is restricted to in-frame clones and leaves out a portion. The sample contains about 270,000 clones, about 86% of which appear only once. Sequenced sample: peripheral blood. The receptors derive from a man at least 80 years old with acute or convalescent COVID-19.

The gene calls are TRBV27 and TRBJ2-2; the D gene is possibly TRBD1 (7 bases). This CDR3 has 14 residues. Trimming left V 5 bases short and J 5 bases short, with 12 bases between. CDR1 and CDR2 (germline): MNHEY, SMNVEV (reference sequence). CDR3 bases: TGTGCCAGCAGTAGGGCAGGGGGGACCGGGGAGCTGTTTTTT. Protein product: CASSRAGGTGELFF.

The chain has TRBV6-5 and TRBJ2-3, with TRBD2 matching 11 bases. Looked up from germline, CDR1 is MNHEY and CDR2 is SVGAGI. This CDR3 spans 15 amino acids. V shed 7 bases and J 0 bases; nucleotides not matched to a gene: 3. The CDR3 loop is CASTRTSGSTDTQYF. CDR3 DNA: TGTGCCAGCACACGGACTAGCGGGAGCACAGATACGCAGTATTTT.

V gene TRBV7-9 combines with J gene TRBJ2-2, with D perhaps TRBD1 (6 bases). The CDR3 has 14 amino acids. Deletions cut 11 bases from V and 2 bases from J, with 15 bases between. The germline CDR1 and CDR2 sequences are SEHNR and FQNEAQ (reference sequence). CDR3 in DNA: TGTGCCGCCCAACAGGGATCTAACACCGGGGAGCTGTTTTTT. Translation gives CAAQQGSNTGELFF.

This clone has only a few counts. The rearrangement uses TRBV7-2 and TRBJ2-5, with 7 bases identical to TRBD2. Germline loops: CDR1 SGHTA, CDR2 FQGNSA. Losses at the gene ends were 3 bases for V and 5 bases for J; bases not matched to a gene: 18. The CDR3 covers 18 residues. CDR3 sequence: CASSLGRGTRTFGETQYF. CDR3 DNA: TGTGCCAGCAGCTTGGGGCGGGGGACGCGAACCTTCGGGGAGACCCAGTACTTC.

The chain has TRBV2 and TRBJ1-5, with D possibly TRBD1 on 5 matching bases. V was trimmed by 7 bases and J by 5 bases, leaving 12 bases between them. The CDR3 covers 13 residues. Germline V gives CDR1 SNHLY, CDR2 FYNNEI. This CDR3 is CASNQGLDQPQHF. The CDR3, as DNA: TGTGCCAGCAACCAGGGACTGGATCAGCCCCAGCATTTT.

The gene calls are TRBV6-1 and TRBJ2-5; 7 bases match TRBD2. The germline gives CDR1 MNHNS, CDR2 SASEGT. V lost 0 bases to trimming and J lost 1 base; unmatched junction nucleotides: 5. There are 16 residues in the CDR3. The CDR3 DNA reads TGTGCCAGCAGTGAAGCACCTAGCGGCCTCCAAGAGACCCAGTACTTC. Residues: CASSEAPSGLQETQYF.

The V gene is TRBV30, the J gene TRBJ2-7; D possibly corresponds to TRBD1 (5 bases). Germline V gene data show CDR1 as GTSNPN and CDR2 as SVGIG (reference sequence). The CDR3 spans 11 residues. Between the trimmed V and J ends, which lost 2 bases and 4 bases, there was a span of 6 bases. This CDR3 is CAWSRQYEQYF. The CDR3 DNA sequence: TGTGCCTGGAGTCGACAGTACGAGCAGTACTTC.

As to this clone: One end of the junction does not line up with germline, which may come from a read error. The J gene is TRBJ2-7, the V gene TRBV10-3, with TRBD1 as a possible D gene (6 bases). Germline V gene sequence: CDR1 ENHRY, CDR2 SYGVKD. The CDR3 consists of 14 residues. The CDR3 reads CAISEAAGVYGQYF. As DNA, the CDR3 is TGTGCCATCAGTGAGGCTGCAGGGGTCTACGGGCAGTACTTC.

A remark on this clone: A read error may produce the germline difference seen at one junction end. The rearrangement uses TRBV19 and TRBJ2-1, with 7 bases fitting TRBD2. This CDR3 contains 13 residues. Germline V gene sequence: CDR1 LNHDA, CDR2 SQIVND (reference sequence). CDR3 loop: CASRIAGLNEQFF. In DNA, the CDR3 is TGTGCCAGTAGAATAGCGGGTCTGAATGAGCAGTTCTTC.

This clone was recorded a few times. CDR3 sequence: CASSLLTAPYNEQFF. Here the CDR3 DNA reads TGTGCCAGCTCGCTGCTGACAGCCCCTTACAATGAGCAGTTCTTC. V and J are TRBV18 and TRBJ2-1; perhaps TRBD1 as D (5 bases). Germline loops: CDR1 KGHSH, CDR2 LQKENI. The CDR3 extends over 15 amino acids. Trimming left V 6 bases short and J 4 bases short, with 16 bases between.

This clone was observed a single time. The CDR3 DNA reads as TGTGCCAGCAGCTTAGCCCCTTCAGATTCTGGAAACACCATATATTTT. Translating gives CASSLAPSDSGNTIYF. The chain couples TRBV11-2 to TRBJ1-3; D uncertain. This CDR3 is built from 16 residues. The germline CDR1 and CDR2 sequences are SGHAT and FQNNGV. Trimming cost V 1 base and J 1 base, with 11 bases left between them.

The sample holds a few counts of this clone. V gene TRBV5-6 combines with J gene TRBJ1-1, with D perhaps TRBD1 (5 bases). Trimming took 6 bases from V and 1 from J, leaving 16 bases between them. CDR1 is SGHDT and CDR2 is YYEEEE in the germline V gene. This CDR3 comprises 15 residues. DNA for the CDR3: TGTGCCAGCACCAGGGATCTCCAGGGGAACACTGAAGCTTTCTTT. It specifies CASTRDLQGNTEAFF.

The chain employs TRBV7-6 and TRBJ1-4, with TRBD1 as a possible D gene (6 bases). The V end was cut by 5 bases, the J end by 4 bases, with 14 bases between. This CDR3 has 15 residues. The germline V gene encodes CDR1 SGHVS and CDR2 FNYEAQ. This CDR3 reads CASSGRTVVNEKLFF. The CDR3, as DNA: TGTGCCAGCAGCGGACGGACAGTCGTTAATGAAAAACTGTTTTTT.

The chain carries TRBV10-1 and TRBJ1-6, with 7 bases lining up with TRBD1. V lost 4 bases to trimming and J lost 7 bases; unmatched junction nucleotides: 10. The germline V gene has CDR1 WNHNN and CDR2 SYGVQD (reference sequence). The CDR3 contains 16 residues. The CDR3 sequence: CASSAETGKTNSPLHF. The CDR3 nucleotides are TGCGCCAGCAGTGCCGAGACAGGGAAAACAAATTCACCCCTCCACTTT.

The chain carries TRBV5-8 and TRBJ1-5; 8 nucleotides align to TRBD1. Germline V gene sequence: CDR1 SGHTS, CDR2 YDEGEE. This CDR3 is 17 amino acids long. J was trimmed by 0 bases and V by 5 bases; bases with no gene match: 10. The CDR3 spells CASRSGTGPHSNQPQHF. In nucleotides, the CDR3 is TGTGCCAGCAGATCCGGGACAGGACCACATAGCAATCAGCCCCAGCATTTT.

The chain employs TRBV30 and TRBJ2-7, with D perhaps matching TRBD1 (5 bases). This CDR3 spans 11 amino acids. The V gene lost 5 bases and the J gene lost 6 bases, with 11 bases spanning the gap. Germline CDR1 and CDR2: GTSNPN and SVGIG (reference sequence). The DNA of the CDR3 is TGTGCCTGGGGGTGGGGCATCGAGCAGTACTTC. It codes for CAWGWGIEQYF.

The CDR3: CASSQGLDTLGTEAFF. CDR3 nucleotides: TGTGCCAGCAGCCAGGGACTGGACACCCTGGGAACTGAAGCTTTCTTT. This chain links TRBV4-2 with TRBJ1-1, with D possibly being TRBD1 (5 bases). The germline V gene encodes CDR1 LGHNA and CDR2 YNFKEQ. Trimming took 3 bases from V and 5 from J, leaving 19 bases between them. CDR3 size: 16 residues.

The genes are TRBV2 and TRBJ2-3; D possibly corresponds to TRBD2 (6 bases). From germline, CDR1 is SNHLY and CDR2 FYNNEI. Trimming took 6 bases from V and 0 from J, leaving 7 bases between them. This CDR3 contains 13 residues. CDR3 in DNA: TGTGCCAGCAGGGGGGGTAGCACAGATACGCAGTATTTT. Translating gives CASRGGSTDTQYF. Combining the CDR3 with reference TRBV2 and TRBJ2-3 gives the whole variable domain EPEVTQTPSHQVTQMGQEVILRCVPISNHLYFYWYRQILGQKVEFLVSFYNNEISEKSEIFDDQFSVERPDGSNFTLKIRSTKLEDSAMYFCASRGGSTDTQYFGPGTRLTVL.

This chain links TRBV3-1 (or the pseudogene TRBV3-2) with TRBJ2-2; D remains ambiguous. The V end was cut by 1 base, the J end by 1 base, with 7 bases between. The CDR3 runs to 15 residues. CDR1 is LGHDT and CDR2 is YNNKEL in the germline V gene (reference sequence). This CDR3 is CASSQVTQNTGELFF. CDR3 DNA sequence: TGTGCCAGCAGCCAAGTTACACAGAACACCGGGGAGCTGTTTTTT.

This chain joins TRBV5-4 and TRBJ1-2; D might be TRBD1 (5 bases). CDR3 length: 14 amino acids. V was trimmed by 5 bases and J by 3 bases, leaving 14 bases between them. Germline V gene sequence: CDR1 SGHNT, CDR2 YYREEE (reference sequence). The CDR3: CASRSGRGDYGYTF. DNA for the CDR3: TGTGCCAGCAGATCGGGGCGGGGGGACTATGGCTACACCTTC. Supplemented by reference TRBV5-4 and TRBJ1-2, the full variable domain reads ETGVTQSPTHLIKTRGQQVTLRCSSQSGHNTVSWYQQALGQGPQFIFQYYREEENGRGNFPPRFSGLQFPNYSSELNVNALELDDSALYLCASRSGRGDYGYTFGSGTRLTVV.

CDR3 DNA sequence: TGCGCCAGCAGCTTCCTAGGCTCGGGACAGGGGTACACTGAAGCTTTCTTT. This sequence encodes CASSFLGSGQGYTEAFF. The chain is built from TRBV5-1 and TRBJ1-1; 10 positions agree with TRBD1. The V gene end was trimmed by 2 bases and the J gene end by 3 bases; junction bases not matched to a gene: 10. The CDR3 totals 17 residues. Germline-derived CDR1 and CDR2 are SGHRS and YFSETQ.